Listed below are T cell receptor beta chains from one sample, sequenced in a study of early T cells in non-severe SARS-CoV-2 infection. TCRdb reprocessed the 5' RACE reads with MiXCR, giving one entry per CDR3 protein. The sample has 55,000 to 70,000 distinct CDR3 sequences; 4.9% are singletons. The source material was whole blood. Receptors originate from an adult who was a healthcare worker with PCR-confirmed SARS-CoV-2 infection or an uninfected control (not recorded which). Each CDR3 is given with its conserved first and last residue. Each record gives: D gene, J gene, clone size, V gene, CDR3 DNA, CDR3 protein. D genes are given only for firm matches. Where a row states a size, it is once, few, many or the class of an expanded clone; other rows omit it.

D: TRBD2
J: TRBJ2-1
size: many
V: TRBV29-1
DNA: TGCAGCGTTGTTGGGCTAGCGGAGTATTTTTCTGAGGGTCGGCCACAGATCAATGAGCAGTTCTTC
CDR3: CSVVGLAEYFSEGRPQINEQFF

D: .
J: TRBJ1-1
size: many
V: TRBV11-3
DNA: TGTGCCAGCAGCTTTGGTCCCGGGGGAGAAGCTTTCTTT
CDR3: CASSFGPGGEAFF

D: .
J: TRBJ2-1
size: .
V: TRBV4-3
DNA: TGCGCCAGCAGCCATGGCTCCTACAATGAGCAGTTCTTC
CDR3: CASSHGSYNEQFF

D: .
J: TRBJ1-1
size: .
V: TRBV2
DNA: TGTGCCAGCGTTCGGGACTTACGAGCTGAAGCTTTCTTT
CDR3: CASVRDLRAEAFF

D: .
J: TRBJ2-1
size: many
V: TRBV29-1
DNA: TGCAGCGTTGAGGGGGACTTTCACCACAATGAGCAGTTCTTC
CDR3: CSVEGDFHHNEQFF

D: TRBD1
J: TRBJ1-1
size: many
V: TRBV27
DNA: TGTGCCAGCAGTTCCGACAGGGGTGGAAGGAACACTGAAGCTTTCTTT
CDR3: CASSSDRGGRNTEAFF

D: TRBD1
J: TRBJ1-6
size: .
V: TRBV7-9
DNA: TGTGCCAGCAGCTTATCAGGGGGTTATAATTCACCCCTCCACTTT
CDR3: CASSLSGGYNSPLHF

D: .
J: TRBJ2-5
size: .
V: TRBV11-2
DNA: TGTGCCAGCAGCGACATTAGGGGCCCCCAAGAGACCCAGTACTTC
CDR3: CASSDIRGPQETQYF

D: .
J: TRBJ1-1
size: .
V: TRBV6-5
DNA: TGTGCCAGCAGGGAACCGACCCGGGGAAGTGAAGCTTTCTTT
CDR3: CASREPTRGSEAFF

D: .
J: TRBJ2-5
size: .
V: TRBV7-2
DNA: TGTGCCAGCAGCTTAGACGGGATGGAGACCCAGTACTTC
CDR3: CASSLDGMETQYF

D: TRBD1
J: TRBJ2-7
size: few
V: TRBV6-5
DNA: TGTGCCAGCAGGACAGGGTCCCCGCCTTACTACGAGCAGTACTTC
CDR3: CASRTGSPPYYEQYF

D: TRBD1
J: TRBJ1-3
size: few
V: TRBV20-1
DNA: TGCAGTGCTGCCAGACAGGGCGGAGGAAACACCATATATTTT
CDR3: CSAARQGGGNTIYF

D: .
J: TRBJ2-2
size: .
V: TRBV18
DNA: TGTGCCAGCTCACCACTCTATACGAACACCGGGGAGCTGTTTTTT
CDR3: CASSPLYTNTGELFF

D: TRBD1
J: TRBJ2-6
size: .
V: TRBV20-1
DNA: TGCAGTGGGACAGGGCCTACCTCTGGGGCCAACGTCCTGACTTTC
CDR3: CSGTGPTSGANVLTF

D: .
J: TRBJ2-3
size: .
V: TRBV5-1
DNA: TGCGCCAGCAGCTGGGGAGCGGGCCGTCACACAGATACGCAGTATTTT
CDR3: CASSWGAGRHTDTQYF

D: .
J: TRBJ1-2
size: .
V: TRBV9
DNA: TGTGCCAGCAGCGCAATACCCAGGGTAAACTATGGCTACACCTTC
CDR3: CASSAIPRVNYGYTF

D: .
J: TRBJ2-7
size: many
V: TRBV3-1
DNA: TGTGCCAGCAGCCAAGGAGTCGCCTTGAGGGAGCAGTACTTC
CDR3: CASSQGVALREQYF

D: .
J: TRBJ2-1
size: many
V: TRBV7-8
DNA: TGTGCCAGCAACCTCGGCAGGTCGAATGAGCAGTTCTTC
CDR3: CASNLGRSNEQFF

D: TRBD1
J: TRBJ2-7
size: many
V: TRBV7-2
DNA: TGTGCCAGCAGCTTAGATCCAGGGGGCTACGAGCAGTACTTC
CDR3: CASSLDPGGYEQYF

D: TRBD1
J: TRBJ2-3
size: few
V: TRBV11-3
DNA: TGTGCCAGCAGCTCCCGGACAGGAACCACAGATACGCAGTATTTT
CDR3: CASSSRTGTTDTQYF

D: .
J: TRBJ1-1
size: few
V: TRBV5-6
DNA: TGTGCCAGCAGCTTAGACGGAGGAGCTTTCTTT
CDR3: CASSLDGGAFF

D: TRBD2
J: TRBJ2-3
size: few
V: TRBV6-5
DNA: TGTGCCAGCAAGTACGGGACTAGCGGCGATACGCAGTATTTT
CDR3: CASKYGTSGDTQYF

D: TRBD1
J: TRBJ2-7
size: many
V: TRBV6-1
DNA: TGTGCCAGCAGTTCCCGGGACAGGGCCCTCGAGCAGTACTTC
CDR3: CASSSRDRALEQYF

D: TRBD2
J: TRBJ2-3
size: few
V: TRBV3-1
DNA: TGTGCCAGCACTCACCGGGGGGATACAGATACGCAGTATTTT
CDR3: CASTHRGDTDTQYF

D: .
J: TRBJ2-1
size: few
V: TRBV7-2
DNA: TGTGCCAGCAGCCCCCGGGACTCCAAATTCGGTTTATACAATGAGCAGTTCTTC
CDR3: CASSPRDSKFGLYNEQFF

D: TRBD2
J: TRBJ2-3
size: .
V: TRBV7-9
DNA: TGTGCCAGCAGCGACCTACCGGGACTAGCGGGAGATACGCAGTATTTT
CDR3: CASSDLPGLAGDTQYF

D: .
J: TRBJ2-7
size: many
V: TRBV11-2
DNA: TGTGCCAGCAGCTTAGTCACGGACGAGCAGTACTTC
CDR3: CASSLVTDEQYF

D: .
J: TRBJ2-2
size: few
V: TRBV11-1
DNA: TGTGCCAGCAGCGTCAACTTCAACACCGGGGAGCTGTTTTTT
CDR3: CASSVNFNTGELFF

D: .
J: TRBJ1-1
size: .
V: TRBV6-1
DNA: TGTGCCAGCAGTGAAAAACAGCACAACACTGAAGCTTTCTTT
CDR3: CASSEKQHNTEAFF

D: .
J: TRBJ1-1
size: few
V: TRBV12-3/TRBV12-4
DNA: TGTGCCAGCAGACGGGGTGACACTGAAGCTTTCTTT
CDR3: CASRRGDTEAFF

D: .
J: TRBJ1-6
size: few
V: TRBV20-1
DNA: TGCAGTGCTAGAGATTGGGGGGCTTCACCCCTCCACTTT
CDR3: CSARDWGASPLHF

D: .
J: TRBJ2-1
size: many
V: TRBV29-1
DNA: TGCAGCGCCCGACAGTTCGCCTTCTCCTACAATGAGCAGTTCTTC
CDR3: CSARQFAFSYNEQFF

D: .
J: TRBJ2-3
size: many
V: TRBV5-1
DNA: TGCGCCAGCAGCCCGGGTGGGGGTTGGACAGATACGCAGTATTTT
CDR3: CASSPGGGWTDTQYF

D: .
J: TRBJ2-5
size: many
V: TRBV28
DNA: TGTGCCAGCAGTTTATGGCGGCCGGAAGAGACCCAGTACTTC
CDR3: CASSLWRPEETQYF

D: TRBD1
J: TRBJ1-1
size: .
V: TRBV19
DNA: TGTGCCAGTAGTAGCCCGCATACCCCCCGGACAGGGGTTGGCACTGAAGCTTTCTTT
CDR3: CASSSPHTPRTGVGTEAFF

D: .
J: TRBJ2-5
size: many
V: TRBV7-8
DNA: TGTGCCAGCAGCTTAGGGACAGCTCTGTACCAAGAGACCCAGTACTTC
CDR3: CASSLGTALYQETQYF

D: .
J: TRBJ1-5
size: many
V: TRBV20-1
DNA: TGCAGTGCTAGTATTGACAGGTATAGCAATCAGCCCCAGCATTTT
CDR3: CSASIDRYSNQPQHF

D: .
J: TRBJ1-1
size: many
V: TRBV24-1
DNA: TGTGCCACCAGTGATACAGGGACTGAAGCTTTCTTT
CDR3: CATSDTGTEAFF

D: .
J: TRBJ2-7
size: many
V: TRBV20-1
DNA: TGCAGTGCCCTACCGTCTGACCTAGCCACCTACGAGCAGTACTTC
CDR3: CSALPSDLATYEQYF

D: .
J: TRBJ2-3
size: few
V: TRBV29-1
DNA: TGCAGCGTTGAATGGGGTGGAAGCACAGATACGCAGTATTTT
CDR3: CSVEWGGSTDTQYF

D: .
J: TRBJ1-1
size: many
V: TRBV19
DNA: TGTGCCAGTAGTATAGTAACAGGCACCACTGAAGCTTTCTTT
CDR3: CASSIVTGTTEAFF

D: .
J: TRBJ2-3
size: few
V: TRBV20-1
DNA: TGCAGTGCAAGGACGGAGACTAGCACAGATACGCAGTATTTT
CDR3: CSARTETSTDTQYF

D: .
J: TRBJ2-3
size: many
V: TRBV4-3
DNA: TGCGCCAGCAGCCAAGATGATCGGGATCTCACAGATACGCAGTATTTT
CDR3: CASSQDDRDLTDTQYF

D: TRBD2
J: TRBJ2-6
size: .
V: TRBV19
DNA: TGTGCCAGTAGTGACACTAGCGGGGTTCCGTCTGGGGCCAACGTCCTGACTTTC
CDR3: CASSDTSGVPSGANVLTF

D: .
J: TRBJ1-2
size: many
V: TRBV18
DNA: TGTGCCAGCTCACCCACCGGGTCGGGTTATGGCTACACCTTC
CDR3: CASSPTGSGYGYTF

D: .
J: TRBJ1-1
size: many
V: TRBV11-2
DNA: TGTGCCAGCAGCTTAGATTTGTCGGAAGCTTTCTTT
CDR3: CASSLDLSEAFF

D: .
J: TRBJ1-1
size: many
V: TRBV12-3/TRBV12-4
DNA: TGTGCCAGCAGCTCCGAGCGGGACACTGAAGCTTTCTTT
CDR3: CASSSERDTEAFF

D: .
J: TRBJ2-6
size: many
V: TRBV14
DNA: TGTGCCAGCAGCCAAGATTACCTCCAGACGACCTACTCTGGGGCCAACGTCCTGACTTTC
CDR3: CASSQDYLQTTYSGANVLTF

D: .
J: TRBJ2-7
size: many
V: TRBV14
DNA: TGTGCCAGCAGCCAAGAGTTCGGCGGGGCCGAGCAGTACTTC
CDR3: CASSQEFGGAEQYF